The 14 T cell receptor beta chains given below trace back to one sample, sequenced in a study of STAT3 mutations in large granular lymphocyte leukemia. These receptors lack a known antigen. Study-wide results and limits: Every T-cell large granular lymphocyte leukemia patient had at least one immunodominant TCR beta clonotype.

Generated by immunoSEQ multiplex PCR, the TCRdb table keeps only in-frame clones and is missing some. Altogether some 27,000 clones are present, over 60% being singletons, with the ten largest covering around 28%. Sequences were obtained from peripheral blood mononuclear cells. Every receptor here comes from a woman in her forties or fifties with T-cell large granular lymphocyte leukemia. Some clones in this sample may be carry-over from other donors' samples.

The chain has TRBV6-1 and TRBJ2-7; tentative D call: TRBD1 (5 bases). The CDR3 spans 12 residues. V was clipped by 5 bases and J by 3 bases, with 8 bases between them. Germline CDR1 is MNHNS and CDR2 is SASEGT. The CDR3 region has the DNA TGTGCCAGCAGTTTCACAGGCTACGAGCAGTACTTC. Encoded protein: CASSFTGYEQYF.

V usage is TRBV4-3 and J usage is TRBJ1-2; TRBD1 aligns across 7 bases. CDR1 is LGHNA, CDR2 YSLEER, per germline. V trimming: 4 bases; J trimming: 2 bases; junction bases outside the gene matches: 7. This CDR3 spans 15 amino acids. The CDR3, as DNA: TGCGCCAGCAGCCCAAACAGGGGTAGAAACTATGGCTACACCTTC. This codes for CASSPNRGRNYGYTF.

There are a few counts of this clone. The junction does not match germline at one end; this may be a read error. The DNA of the CDR3 is TGTGCCAGCAGCCAAGGTAATAGCCCCGCAGATTTT. Residues: CASSQGNSPADF. V and J are TRBV4-2 and TRBJ1-3; D is unresolved. This CDR3 contains 12 residues. In germline, CDR1 is LGHNA, CDR2 YNFKEQ.

The rearrangement uses TRBV5-1 and TRBJ2-7, with 7 bases fitting TRBD2. J was trimmed by 3 bases and V by 1 base; bases with no gene match: 7. The CDR3 is made up of 15 amino acids. The germline V gene encodes CDR1 SGHRS and CDR2 YFSETQ. This CDR3 is CASSLSPSGNYEQYF. The CDR3 DNA reads as TGCGCCAGCAGCTTGTCACCTAGCGGAAACTACGAGCAGTACTTC.

The rearrangement uses TRBV5-1 and TRBJ1-1; possible D gene TRBD1, 5 bases. In germline, CDR1 is SGHRS, CDR2 YFSETQ. The CDR3 runs to 12 residues. V lost 0 bases, J lost 9 bases, and 9 bases lay in between. In DNA, the CDR3 is TGCGCCAGCAGCTTGGGGGCAGGGAAAGCTTTCTTT. This translates into CASSLGAGKAFF.

This clone was seen a few times. The chain combines TRBV6-6 with TRBJ1-2, with D maybe TRBD1 (5 bases). V was cut by 5 bases and J by 7 bases, with 8 bases left in between. The CDR3 consists of 11 residues. Germline-derived CDR1 and CDR2 are MNHNY and SVGAGI (reference sequence). CDR3 protein: CASSPQVGYTF. The CDR3 bases are TGTGCCAGCAGTCCACAGGTTGGCTACACCTTC.

This chain joins TRBV30 and TRBJ2-7; D might be TRBD2 (7 bases). The CDR3 runs to 16 residues. Trimming stripped 3 bases from V and 2 bases from J, with 20 bases between. The germline CDR1 and CDR2 sequences are GTSNPN and SVGIG (reference sequence). The chain's CDR3 is CAWSPLGGGNTYEQYF. In DNA form, the CDR3 reads TGTGCCTGGAGCCCCTTGGGAGGGGGGAATACCTACGAGCAGTACTTC.

The chain carries TRBV6-6 and TRBJ1-4, with D hard to call. In germline, CDR1 is MNHNY, CDR2 SVGAGI (reference sequence). Trimming removed 5 bases at V and 8 bases at J, with 15 bases between. This CDR3 has 14 amino acids. CDR3 DNA sequence: TGTGCCAGCAGTCAATATCAGGTTGCGGAAAAACTGTTTTTT. It translates to CASSQYQVAEKLFF.

The J gene is TRBJ2-1, the V gene TRBV4-3; D is unresolved. The CDR3 extends over 13 amino acids. Germline CDR1 and CDR2: LGHNA and YSLEER. The V end was cut by 2 bases, the J end by 7 bases, with 9 bases between. In nucleotides, the CDR3 is TGCGCCAGCAGCCAACATTACCTTAATGAGCAGTTCTTC. This sequence encodes CASSQHYLNEQFF.

The chain couples TRBV18 to TRBJ2-3; tentative D call: TRBD2 (6 bases). Germline CDR1 and CDR2: KGHSH and LQKENI. The CDR3 runs to 13 residues. Between the trimmed V and J ends, which lost 6 bases and 4 bases, there was a span of 11 bases. CDR3 DNA sequence: TGTGCCAGCTCTCGCACGGGGGCAGATACGCAGTATTTT. This sequence encodes CASSRTGADTQYF. Variable domain in full (rest from reference TRBV18 and TRBJ2-3): NAGVMQNPRHLVRRRGQEARLRCSPMKGHSHVYWYRQLPEEGLKFMVYLQKENIIDESGMPKERFSAEFPKEGPSILRIQQVVRGDSAAYFCASSRTGADTQYFGPGTRLTVL.

This rearrangement joins TRBV7-9 to TRBJ2-7; D is tentatively TRBD1 or TRBD2 (5 bases each). This CDR3 spans 16 amino acids. Per germline, CDR1 SEHNR and CDR2 FQNEAQ (reference sequence). V was shortened by 1 base and J by 0 bases, with 13 bases between the two germline ends. This chain's CDR3 is CASSLVYQRGSYEQYF. The CDR3 DNA reads as TGTGCCAGCAGCTTAGTTTACCAGAGGGGCTCCTACGAGCAGTACTTC.

This clone was picked up one time. The rearrangement links TRBV5-1 to TRBJ1-2; TRBD1 agrees at 10 bases. CDR1 SGHRS and CDR2 YFSETQ come from the germline V gene. V shed 0 bases and J 6 bases; nucleotides not matched to a gene: 11. This CDR3 has 17 amino acids. The CDR3 coding sequence is TGCGCCAGCAGCTTGGGTTGGGACAGGGGTCGATCGGATGGCTACACCTTC. Its protein is CASSLGWDRGRSDGYTF. The variable domain in full, completed from reference TRBV5-1 and TRBJ1-2, reads KAGVTQTPRYLIKTRGQQVTLSCSPISGHRSVSWYQQTPGQGLQFLFEYFSETQRNKGNFPGRFSGRQFSNSRSEMNVSTLELGDSALYLCASSLGWDRGRSDGYTFGSGTRLTVV.

J is TRBJ2-7 and V is TRBV30, with 9 nucleotides matching TRBD2. The V and J ends lost 1 base and 3 bases, in that order; junction bases with no gene match: 4. Germline V lookup: CDR1 GTSNPN, CDR2 SVGIG (reference sequence). CDR3 length: 14 residues. CDR3 nucleotides: TGTGCCTGGAGTGCAGTAGCGGGAGTCTACGAGCAGTACTTC. Translation gives CAWSAVAGVYEQYF.

This sequence joins TRBV4-3 and TRBJ2-7; 13 bases map to TRBD2. The trim removed 1 base at V and 3 bases at J, leaving 12 bases unmatched. The germline gives CDR1 LGHNA, CDR2 YSLEER. The CDR3 runs to 19 residues. The CDR3 sequence: CASSQVVLAGGPDYYEQYF. Here the CDR3 DNA reads TGCGCCAGCAGCCAAGTCGTACTAGCGGGAGGGCCTGATTACTACGAGCAGTACTTC.